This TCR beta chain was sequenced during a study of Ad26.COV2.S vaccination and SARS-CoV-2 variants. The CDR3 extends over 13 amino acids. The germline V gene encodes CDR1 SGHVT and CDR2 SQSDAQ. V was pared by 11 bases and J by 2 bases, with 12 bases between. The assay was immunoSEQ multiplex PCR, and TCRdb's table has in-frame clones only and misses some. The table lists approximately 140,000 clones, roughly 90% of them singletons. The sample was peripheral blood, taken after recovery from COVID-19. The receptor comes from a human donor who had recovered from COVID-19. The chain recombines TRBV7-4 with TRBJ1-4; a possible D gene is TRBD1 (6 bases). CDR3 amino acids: CAGTGITNEKLFF. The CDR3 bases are TGTGCCGGCACAGGGATCACTAATGAAAAACTGTTTTTT. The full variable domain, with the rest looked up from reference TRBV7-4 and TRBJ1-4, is GAGVSQSPRYKVAKRGRDVALRCDSISGHVTLYWYRQTLGQGSEVLTYSQSDAQRDKSGRPSGRFSAERPERSVSTLKIQRTEQGDSAVYLCAGTGITNEKLFFGSGTQLSVL.